Listed here is a single T cell receptor beta chain. Its target is not known. This entry is derived from a study of cytomegalovirus exposure and HLA in healthy donors. Broader study findings: Compared with the roughly 700-donor mean, an Asian-associated ancestry cluster reportedly had fewer N-insertions, according to a later analysis.

The PCR was carried out with 60 Vbeta primers and 13 Jbeta primers. TCRdb's copy holds only in-frame clones and misses some; the assay was immunoSEQ multiplex PCR. The sample comprises 150,000 or so clones, over 75% of which are singletons, and 5% to 8% rests with the top ten. The CDR3 has 15 amino acids. The J segment lost 6 bases and the V segment lost 5 bases, leaving 5 bases of the junction unmatched. Germline-derived CDR1 and CDR2 are MDHEN and SYDVKM. The TCR sequence derives from a man aged 35 to 55 in good health and CMV-seropositive. This chain connects TRBV28 to TRBJ2-1; 12 bases fit TRBD2. The sample taken for sequencing was PBMCs. The CDR3 region is CASSGLAGGLNEQFF. The DNA for the CDR3 is TGTGCCAGCAGTGGGCTAGCGGGAGGGCTCAATGAGCAGTTCTTC.